This T cell receptor (beta chain) was found in a study of blood T cell repertoires in COVID-19. The overall study: Collection of acute and convalescent COVID-19 samples took place in the United States, Italy and Spain.

Sequencing used immunoSEQ multiplex PCR; TCRdb keeps in-frame clones, though not all of them. This sample has approximately 270,000 clones, with around 81% found just once. The Seattle site enrolled patients during active infection and followed them longitudinally. Germline V gene data show CDR1 as MDHEN and CDR2 as SYDVKM. CDR3 length equals 15 residues. V lost 6 bases and J 0 bases, leaving 12 bases between the germline ends. This clonotype was obtained from a person aged 65 to 79 with COVID-19, enrolled during active disease. The chain uses TRBV28 and TRBJ1-5, with D perhaps matching TRBD1 (6 bases). Sample: peripheral blood. CDR3 in DNA: TGTGCCAGCAGGGACAGCAAGAATAGCAATCAGCCCCAGCATTTT. Translating gives CASRDSKNSNQPQHF. The whole variable domain, filled in from reference TRBV28 and TRBJ1-5, reads DVKVTQSSRYLVKRTGEKVFLECVQDMDHENMFWYRQDPGLGLRLIYFSYDVKMKEKGDIPEGYSVSREKKERFSLILESASTNQTSMYLCASRDSKNSNQPQHFGDGTRLSIL.